The rows below give T cell receptor beta chains drawn from one sample of a study of blood T cell repertoires in COVID-19. Method: immunoSEQ multiplex PCR; TCRdb's copy keeps in-frame clones and lacks some. Altogether approximately 400,000 clones are present, around four fifths being singletons, with the ten largest covering about 4.9%. The sequencing input was PBMCs or T cells enriched from blood (not recorded which). The receptors shown here come from a woman aged 45 to 65 who had recovered from COVID-19. CDR3s include the opening cysteine and the closing phenylalanine or tryptophan.

v_gene	CDR3aa
TRBV30	CAWGHRGNQPQHF
TRBV10-3	CAIRGQNNEKLFF
TRBV14	CASSPRIGLASEQFF
TRBV6-5	CASSYSSWREKLFF
TRBV27	CASRQDSSSPLHF
TRBV19	CASVSGGKPTEAFF
TRBV7-9	CASSLQDNEQFF
TRBV4-3	CASSQFALAGYNEQFF
TRBV6-4	CASSVRGESTEAFF
TRBV28	CASSPPTRWYGYTF
TRBV2	CASGTETNTEAFF